The next 10 T cell receptor beta chains were all read from a single sample in a study of T-cell reconstitution after alpha-beta-depleted transplantation in children. As it was prepared, the TCRbeta library received unique molecular identifiers. TCRdb called the PCR reads again in MiXCR, with one record for every CDR3 protein. The table includes about 350,000 distinct CDR3 sequences, 15% to 20% detected once. Sample: PBMCs, mostly from graft donor cells, taken 360 days after TCRalphabeta/CD19-depleted stem cell transplant. The receptors come from a male patient aged 2 to 9 who had a stem cell transplant for acute lymphoblastic leukemia, so the T cells may come from the graft donor.

The chain joins TRBV28 to TRBJ2-5, with D perhaps matching TRBD2 (5 bases). The CDR3 covers 17 residues. V lost 5 bases to trimming and J lost 2 bases, with 21 bases between them. The germline V gene has CDR1 MDHEN and CDR2 SYDVKM. The CDR3 region has the DNA TGTGCCAGCAGTGTTGGAAAAGCGGAGATGGGGCAAGAGACCCAGTACTTC. It specifies CASSVGKAEMGQETQYF.

V is TRBV25-1 and J is TRBJ2-1, with unresolved D. The CDR3 spans 15 residues. Germline loops: CDR1 MGHDK, CDR2 SYGVNS. Trimming took 0 bases from V and 0 from J, leaving 6 bases between them. CDR3 coding DNA: TGTGCCAGCAGTGAATATACCAGCTCCTACAATGAGCAGTTCTTC. This translates into CASSEYTSSYNEQFF.

This clonotype was detected many times. V usage is TRBV12-3 or TRBV12-4 and J usage is TRBJ1-6; perhaps TRBD1 as D (5 bases). The CDR3 sequence is 14 residues long. Deletions cut 2 bases from V and 5 bases from J, with 7 bases between. This chain's CDR3 is CASSLQGNNSPLHF. CDR3 bases: TGTGCCAGCAGTTTACAGGGTAATAATTCACCCCTCCACTTT.

The chain combines TRBV7-2 with TRBJ2-1; the D is unclear. CDR1 is SGHTA, CDR2 FQGNSA, per germline. Trimming removed 8 bases at V and 0 bases at J, with 11 bases between. CDR3 length equals 14 residues. The CDR3 region is CASGLSSSYNEQFF. In DNA form, the CDR3 reads TGTGCCAGCGGGTTGTCCAGCTCCTACAATGAGCAGTTCTTC.

This clonotype was found a few times. The chain carries TRBV29-1 and TRBJ2-5, with D hard to call. The V and J ends lost 3 bases and 7 bases respectively, with 6 bases between them. The CDR3 contains 10 residues. Germline V gives CDR1 SQVTM, CDR2 ANQGSEA. The CDR3 here is CSVEWGTQYF. CDR3 nucleotide sequence: TGCAGCGTTGAGTGGGGGACCCAGTACTTC.

This clonotype was seen only a few times. This sequence joins TRBV15 and TRBJ2-7; D is perhaps TRBD1 or TRBD2 (5 bases each). V lost 7 bases and J 2 bases, leaving 12 bases between the germline ends. This CDR3 region has 13 residues. The V gene's germline CDR1 is LNHNV and CDR2 YYDKDF (reference sequence). CDR3 loop: CATTGTDTYEQYF. The DNA of the CDR3 is TGTGCCACCACCGGGACCGACACCTACGAGCAGTACTTC.

For this clonotype: Compared with germline, one end of the junction differs, possibly owing to a read error. The chain is built from TRBV5-5 and TRBJ2-3, with D tentatively TRBD2 (5 bases). The CDR3 loop spans 14 amino acids. CDR1 SGHKS and CDR2 YYEKEE come from the germline V gene (reference sequence). The CDR3: CASSFLGLTNTQYF. The CDR3 DNA sequence: TGTGCCAGCAGCTTTCTAGGACTCACAAATACGCAGTATTTT.

The chain couples TRBV20-1 to TRBJ1-1; TRBD1 matches 7 bases. The germline CDR1 and CDR2 sequences are DFQATT and SNEGSKA (reference sequence). With V trimmed by 3 bases and J by 3 bases, 10 bases remained unmatched. The CDR3 is made up of 15 amino acids. The CDR3 sequence: CSASTGEQGYTEAFF. In DNA, the CDR3 is TGCAGTGCTAGCACTGGGGAACAGGGGTACACTGAAGCTTTCTTT.

This clonotype showed up just a few times. V is TRBV15 and J is TRBJ2-5; 8 nucleotides match TRBD2. Germline loops: CDR1 LNHNV, CDR2 YYDKDF (reference sequence). The length of the CDR3 is 18 residues. V lost 5 bases to trimming and J lost 1 base; unmatched junction nucleotides: 15. CDR3 nucleotide sequence: TGTGCCACCAGCCCCCCCCGGAGGGCTAGCGGGTTCCAAGAGACCCAGTACTTC. Translation gives CATSPPRRASGFQETQYF.

This clonotype was recorded a few times. The V gene is TRBV21-1, the J gene TRBJ2-3; the DNA was not used to check the table's D call, TRBD2. TRBV21-1 is a documented pseudogene. The CDR3 length is 16 residues. The CDR3 spells CASSKVERTSTDTQYF. The CDR3 DNA follows: TGTGCCAGCAGCAAGGTAGAGCGGACTAGCACAGATACGCAGTATTTT.